This T cell receptor (beta chain) was identified in a study of blood T cell repertoires in COVID-19. Produced via immunoSEQ multiplex PCR; TCRdb's table is partial and in-frame only. The table has over 120,000 clones, around 78% seen once. This CDR3 is 15 amino acids long. Germline trimming cut 6 bases from V and 2 bases from J; bases unmatched to any gene: 8. Germline CDR1 MGHDK, CDR2 SYGVNS. This receptor was taken from a woman aged 55 to 70 with acute or convalescent COVID-19. Material for sequencing was peripheral blood. This chain joins TRBV25-1 and TRBJ1-2, with TRBD1 matching 8 bases. This CDR3 reads CASRRTGRENYGYTF. CDR3 nucleotide sequence: TGTGCCAGCAGGCGGACAGGGAGGGAGAACTATGGCTACACCTTC.